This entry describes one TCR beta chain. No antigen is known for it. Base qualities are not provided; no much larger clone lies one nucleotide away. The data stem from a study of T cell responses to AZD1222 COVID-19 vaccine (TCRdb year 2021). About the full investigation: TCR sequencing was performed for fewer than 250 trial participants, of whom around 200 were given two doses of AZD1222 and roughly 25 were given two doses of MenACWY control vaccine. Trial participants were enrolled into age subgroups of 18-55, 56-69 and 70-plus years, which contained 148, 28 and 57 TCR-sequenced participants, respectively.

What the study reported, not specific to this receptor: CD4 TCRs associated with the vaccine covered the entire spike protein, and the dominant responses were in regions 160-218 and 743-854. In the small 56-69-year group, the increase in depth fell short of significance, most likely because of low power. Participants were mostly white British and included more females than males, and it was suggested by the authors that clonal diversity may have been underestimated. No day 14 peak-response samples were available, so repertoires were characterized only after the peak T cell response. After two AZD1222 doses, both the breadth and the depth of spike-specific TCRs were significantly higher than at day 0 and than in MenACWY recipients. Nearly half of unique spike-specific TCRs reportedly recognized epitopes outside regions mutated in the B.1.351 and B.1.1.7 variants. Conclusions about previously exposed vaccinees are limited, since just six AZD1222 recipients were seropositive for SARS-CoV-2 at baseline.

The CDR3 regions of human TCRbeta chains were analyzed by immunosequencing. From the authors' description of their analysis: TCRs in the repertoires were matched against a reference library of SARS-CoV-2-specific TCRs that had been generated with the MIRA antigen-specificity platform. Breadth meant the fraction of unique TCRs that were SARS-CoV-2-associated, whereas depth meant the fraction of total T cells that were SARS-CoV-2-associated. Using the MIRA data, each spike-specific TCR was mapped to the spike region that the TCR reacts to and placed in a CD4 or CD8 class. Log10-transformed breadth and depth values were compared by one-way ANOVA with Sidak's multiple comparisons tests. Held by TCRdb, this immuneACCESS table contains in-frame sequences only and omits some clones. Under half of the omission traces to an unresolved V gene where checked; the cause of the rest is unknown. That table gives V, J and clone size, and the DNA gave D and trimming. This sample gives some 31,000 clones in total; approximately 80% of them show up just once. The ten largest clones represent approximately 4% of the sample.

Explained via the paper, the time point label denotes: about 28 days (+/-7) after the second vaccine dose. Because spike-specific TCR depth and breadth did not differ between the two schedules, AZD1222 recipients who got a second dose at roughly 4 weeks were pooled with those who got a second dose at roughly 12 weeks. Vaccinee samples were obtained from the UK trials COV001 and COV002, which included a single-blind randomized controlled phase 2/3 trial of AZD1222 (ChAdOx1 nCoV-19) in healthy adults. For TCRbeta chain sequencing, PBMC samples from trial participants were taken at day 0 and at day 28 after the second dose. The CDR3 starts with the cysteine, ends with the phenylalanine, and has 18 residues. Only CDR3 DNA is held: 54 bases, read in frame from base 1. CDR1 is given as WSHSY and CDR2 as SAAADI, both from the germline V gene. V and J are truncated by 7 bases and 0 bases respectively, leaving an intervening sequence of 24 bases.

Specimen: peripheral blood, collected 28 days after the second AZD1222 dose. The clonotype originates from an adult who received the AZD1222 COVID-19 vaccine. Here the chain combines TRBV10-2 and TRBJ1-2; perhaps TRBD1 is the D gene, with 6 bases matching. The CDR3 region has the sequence CASTPKNGGAGANYGYTF. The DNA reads TGCGCCAGCACTCCCAAGAACGGGGGGGCGGGAGCTAACTATGGCTACACCTTC.